The present entry profiles one TCR beta chain with its context. Its target is not known. The data derive from a study of identical twins. General study points: Because invariant MAIT and iNKT cells could be present, zero-insertion analyses could be partly confounded.

One entry per CDR3 protein, called by TCRdb with MiXCR from the 5' RACE reads. The sample includes around 280,000 distinct CDR3 sequences, roughly 8.6% of them seen just once. This sample also belongs to another study, concerning yellow fever vaccine responses in identical twins.

The clonotype originates from a woman younger than 30 in good health. Sequenced material: memory (CD45RO+) T cells sorted from blood.

CDR3 sequence (DNA): TGTGCCAGCAGCCGTAGACAGGGACGAGAGACCCAGTACTTC. As protein: CASSRRQGRETQYF. The chain couples TRBV3-1 to TRBJ2-5; 7 bases fit TRBD1. The V and J ends lost 4 bases and 4 bases, in that order; junction bases with no gene match: 6. This CDR3 has 14 amino acids. The germline V gene encodes CDR1 LGHDT and CDR2 YNNKEL (reference sequence).